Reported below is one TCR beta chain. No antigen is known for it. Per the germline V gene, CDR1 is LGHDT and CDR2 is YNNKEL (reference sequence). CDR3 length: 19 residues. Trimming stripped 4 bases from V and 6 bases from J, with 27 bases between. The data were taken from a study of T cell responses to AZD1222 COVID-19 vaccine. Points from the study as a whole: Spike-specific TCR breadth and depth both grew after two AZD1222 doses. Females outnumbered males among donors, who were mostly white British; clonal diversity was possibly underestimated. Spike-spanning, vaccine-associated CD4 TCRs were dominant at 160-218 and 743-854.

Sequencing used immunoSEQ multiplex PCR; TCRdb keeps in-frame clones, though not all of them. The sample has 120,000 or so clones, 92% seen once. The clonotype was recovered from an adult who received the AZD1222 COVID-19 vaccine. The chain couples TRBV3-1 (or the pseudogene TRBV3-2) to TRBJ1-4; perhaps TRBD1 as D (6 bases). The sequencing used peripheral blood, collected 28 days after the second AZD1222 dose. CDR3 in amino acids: CASSLRSSDRGRGDEKLFF. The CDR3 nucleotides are TGTGCCAGCAGCCTACGCTCGTCGGACAGAGGCCGCGGGGATGAAAAACTGTTTTTT.